This T cell receptor (beta chain) was captured in a study of T cells in tuberculosis (dated by TCRdb to the late 2010s). Study-wide context: In the study, CD1B tetramers and high-throughput TCR immunosequencing were combined to characterize T cells specific for the mycobacterial lipid antigen glucose monomycolate (GMM). With approximately nine people per group, a South African clinical cohort compared IGRA-negative adolescents, IGRA-positive adolescents with latent tuberculosis, and adults with active tuberculosis. PBMC from active tuberculosis patients were archived either before standard anti-tuberculosis treatment began or within 7 days of its start. Paper-wide results and their limitations: Shorter CDR3-alpha lengths in active tuberculosis patients partly drove the smaller NN-distances, and the TCR-beta difference was not statistically significant. Active tuberculosis TCR-alpha repertoires showed smaller mean NN-distances to GMM-specific TCRs than IGRA-negative controls, suggesting clonal expansion of these TCRs. Using GEM motif frequencies, a classifier achieved approximately 72% accuracy, whereas a classifier built on the diverse GMM-specific repertoire got to approximately 87% accuracy (AUROC more than 0.85). Which clinical samples got chosen depended on the availability of cryopreserved specimens, and the active tuberculosis cases were adults, whereas the controls were adolescents.

Turning to this clone: Its binding antigen is unknown. Base qualities are missing; no much larger clone stands one base away.

The CDR3 sequence holds 14 residues, the cysteine and phenylalanine included. Only the CDR3 region is kept as DNA, spanning 42 bases read in frame from base 1. Per the germline V gene, SGHAT is the CDR1 and FQNNGV is the CDR2. Trimming costs V 0 bases and J 7 bases, and their ends lie 9 bases apart. The immunoSEQ multiplex PCR assay was used to generate TCR libraries, with TCR-beta and/or TCR-alpha/delta assays applied to each sample. The amplified TCR libraries were sequenced using the Illumina high-throughput platform. Turning to the authors' computational methods: Clustering and dimensionality reduction were performed using pairwise TCRdist distances among GMM-specific receptors from ex vivo sorted or in vitro expanded T cells. The score assigned to each clinical repertoire was mean NN-distance, meaning the average TCRdist to the nearest 10% of tetramer-positive reference sequences. To compute GEM TCR motif frequency, the fraction of unique TCRs matching known GEM sequences by V/J usage and CDR3 length was calculated. Linear discriminant analysis with leave-one-out cross-validation, implemented in scikit-learn, was used to classify active tuberculosis. TCRdb took this table from immuneACCESS and kept in-frame rearrangements with V and J called. Such tables lack part of the clones; where checked against another copy, unresolved V genes explain under half of the gap, and the rest is unexplained. V and J calls and clone size are as listed in that table; D and trimming were resolved from the DNA. The sample data list some 7,700 clones, and 95% of these were observed just once. Approximately 10% of the sample belongs to the ten largest clones.

The patients with active tuberculosis were newly diagnosed, HIV-seronegative South African adults aged 18 years or older. Confirmation of active tuberculosis was based on positive sputum smear microscopy and/or a positive M. tuberculosis culture. Immunosequencing was performed on unsorted cryopreserved PBMC, with some 91,000 T cells per clinical donor covered on average. Input material: PBMCs. Recombination linked TRBV11-2 to TRBJ2-2, with no reliable assignment of the D segment. The sequence derives from an adult with tuberculosis. The sequenced DNA: TGTGCCAGCAGCTTAGATCGGGTGAGCGGGGAGCTGTTTTTT. Its coded protein is CASSLDRVSGELFF.